This T cell receptor beta chain came from a study of T cell changes during pregnancy in multiple sclerosis. Assay used: immunoSEQ multiplex PCR; TCRdb lists only in-frame clones, some missing. Here the sample spans more than 55,000 clones, approximately 90% being singletons. Trimming pared 6 bases from V and 1 base from J, leaving 18 bases between. There are 17 residues in the CDR3. Germline values: CDR1 KGHSH, CDR2 LQKENI. Material: peripheral blood, obtained in the first trimester of pregnancy. The chain carries TRBV18 and TRBJ2-2, with a tentative D call TRBD1 (5 bases). This TCR was sampled from a female donor in good health, enrolled as a control in a pregnancy study. CDR3 DNA sequence: TGTGCCAGCTCGAGCTTGGGTCCAGGGCTGAACACCGGGGAGCTGTTTTTT. It codes for CASSSLGPGLNTGELFF.